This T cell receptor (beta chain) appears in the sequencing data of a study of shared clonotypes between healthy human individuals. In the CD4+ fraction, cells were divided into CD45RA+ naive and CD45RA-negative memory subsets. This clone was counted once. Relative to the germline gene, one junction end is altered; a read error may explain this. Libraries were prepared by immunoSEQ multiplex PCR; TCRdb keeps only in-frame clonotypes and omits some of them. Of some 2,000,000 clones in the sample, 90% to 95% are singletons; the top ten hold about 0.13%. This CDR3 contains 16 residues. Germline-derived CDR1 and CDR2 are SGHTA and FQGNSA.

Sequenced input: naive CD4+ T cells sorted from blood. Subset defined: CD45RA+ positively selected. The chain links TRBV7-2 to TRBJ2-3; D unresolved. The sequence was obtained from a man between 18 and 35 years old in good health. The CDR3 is CASSLASGQGTDTQYF. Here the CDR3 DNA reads TGTGCCAGCAGTTTAGCTAGTGGGCAGGGCACAGATACGCAGTATTTT.